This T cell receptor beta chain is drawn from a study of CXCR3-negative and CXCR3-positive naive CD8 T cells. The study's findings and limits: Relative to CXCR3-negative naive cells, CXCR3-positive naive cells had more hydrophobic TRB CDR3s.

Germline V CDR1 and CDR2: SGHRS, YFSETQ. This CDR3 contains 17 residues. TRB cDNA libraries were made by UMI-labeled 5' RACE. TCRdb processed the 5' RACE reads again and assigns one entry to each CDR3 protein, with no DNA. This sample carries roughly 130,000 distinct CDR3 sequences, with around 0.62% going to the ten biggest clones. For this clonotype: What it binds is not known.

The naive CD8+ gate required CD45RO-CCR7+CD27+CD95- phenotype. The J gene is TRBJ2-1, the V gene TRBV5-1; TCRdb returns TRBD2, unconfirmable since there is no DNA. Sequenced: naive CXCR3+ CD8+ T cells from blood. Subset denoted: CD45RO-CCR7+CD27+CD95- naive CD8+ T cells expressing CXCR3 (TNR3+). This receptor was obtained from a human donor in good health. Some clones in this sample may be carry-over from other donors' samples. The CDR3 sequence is CASSLGTSDHSYNEQFF.